The 25 T cell receptor beta chains below come from one sample, sequenced in a study of T-cell reconstitution after alpha-beta-depleted transplantation in children. A TCRbeta library incorporating unique molecular identifiers was prepared. TCRdb passed the PCR reads through MiXCR, listing each CDR3 protein once. The profile shows 230,000 or so distinct CDR3 sequences, around 11% of them singletons. Sequenced material: PBMCs from the stem cell graft donor, taken from the stem cell graft. The receptors derive from a human donor who donated a stem cell graft to a child with acute lymphoblastic leukemia.

This clonotype was found many times. The genes are TRBV11-2 and TRBJ1-2; no clear D. This CDR3 is built from 15 residues. Germline CDR1 reads SGHAT; CDR2 reads FQNNGV. The V and J ends lost 5 bases and 0 bases respectively, with 13 bases between them. The CDR3 protein is CASSPEGLANYGYTF. The CDR3 bases are TGTGCCAGCAGCCCCGAGGGCCTTGCTAACTATGGCTACACCTTC.

This clonotype was seen repeatedly, ten times or more. This chain links TRBV6-6 with TRBJ2-5; unclear D gene. CDR3 length: 13 residues. With 3 bases removed from V and 2 bases from J, the gap between germline ends came to 7 bases. Per the germline V gene, CDR1 is MNHNY and CDR2 is SVGAGI (reference sequence). This chain's CDR3 is CASSYVIQETQYF. The CDR3, as DNA: TGTGCCAGCAGTTATGTCATTCAAGAGACCCAGTACTTC.

There are many counts of this clonotype. The gene calls are TRBV5-1 and TRBJ2-7; tentative D call: TRBD2 (5 bases). V dropped 0 bases and J dropped 5 bases, with 12 bases sitting between them. CDR1 is SGHRS and CDR2 is YFSETQ in the germline V gene. The CDR3 runs to 14 residues. CDR3 in DNA: TGCGCCAGCAGCTTGGCCAGCCTAGCAGACGAGCAGTACTTC. Translating gives CASSLASLADEQYF.

This clonotype was seen repeatedly, ten times or more. V and J are TRBV6-1 and TRBJ1-4; TRBD1 agrees at 9 bases. Germline V gene sequence: CDR1 MNHNS, CDR2 SASEGT. This CDR3 has 15 amino acids. V lost 5 bases, J lost 8 bases, and 9 bases stayed unmatched. The CDR3 DNA reads TGTGCCAGCAGTCCTCGGGACAGGGATAGGGAAAAACTGTTTTTT. This translates into CASSPRDRDREKLFF.

By frequency in the sample, this clonotype is medium-sized. V and J are TRBV20-1 and TRBJ2-7, with 8 nucleotides matching TRBD2. V shed 0 bases, J shed 6 bases, and the junction held 7 bases outside the gene matches. Germline CDR1 and CDR2: DFQATT and SNEGSKA (reference sequence). This CDR3 region has 14 residues. The CDR3 bases are TGCAGTGCTAGAGAGGGGACTAGTTCTGGCGAGCAGTACTTC. Encoded protein: CSAREGTSSGEQYF.

In this sample, this clonotype turned up many times. The CDR3 sequence is CASHNGGVDAKNIQYF. The CDR3 bases are TGTGCCAGCCATAATGGGGGAGTCGATGCCAAAAACATTCAGTACTTC. The rearrangement links TRBV2 to TRBJ2-4; D is tentatively TRBD1 or TRBD2 (5 bases each). The CDR3 is 16 residues long. CDR1 SNHLY and CDR2 FYNNEI come from the germline V gene. Trimming took off 8 bases at V and 1 base at J, with 18 bases between the two ends.

This rearrangement joins TRBV12-3 or TRBV12-4 to TRBJ1-1, with 10 bases that match TRBD1. V gave up 3 bases and J gave up 1 base; unmatched junction bases: 17. This CDR3 is built from 20 residues. The CDR3 region has the DNA TGTGCCAGCAGTTTTTTGCTAGGGACAGGGGACCCAGGACCGAACACTGAAGCTTTCTTT. It translates to CASSFLLGTGDPGPNTEAFF.

The table lists this clonotype with many counts. The chain employs TRBV12-3 or TRBV12-4 and TRBJ1-3, with 8 bases lining up with TRBD1. The CDR3 is 15 residues long. J was trimmed by 4 bases and V by 6 bases; bases with no gene match: 8. The CDR3 reads CASSPDRVEGNTIYF. CDR3 sequence (DNA): TGTGCCAGCAGCCCGGACAGGGTGGAAGGAAACACCATATATTTT.

This clonotype was found a few times. The chain uses TRBV12-3 or TRBV12-4 and TRBJ2-6, with 9 bases fitting TRBD1. The trim removed 7 bases at V and 0 bases at J, leaving 7 bases unmatched. The CDR3 extends over 17 amino acids. The CDR3 loop is CASTPGTGSSGANVLTF. The CDR3 coding sequence is TGTGCCAGCACCCCCGGGACAGGGAGCTCTGGGGCCAACGTCCTGACTTTC.

This clonotype was observed many times. V gene TRBV27 combines with J gene TRBJ2-7; TRBD1 matches at 9 bases. The germline V gene encodes CDR1 MNHEY and CDR2 SMNVEV (reference sequence). The V and J ends lost 8 bases and 6 bases, in that order; junction bases with no gene match: 8. CDR3 length equals 13 residues. The chain's CDR3 is CASGTGWASEQYF. CDR3 bases: TGTGCCAGCGGGACAGGGTGGGCGAGCGAGCAGTACTTC.

Ten or more counts support this clonotype. The gene calls are TRBV18 and TRBJ2-3, with TRBD1 matching over 8 bases. The germline V gene encodes CDR1 KGHSH and CDR2 LQKENI. CDR3 length equals 15 residues. V was pared by 3 bases and J by 6 bases, with 8 bases of the junction left unmatched. CDR3: CASSPRDRLYDTQYF. In nucleotides, the CDR3 is TGTGCCAGCTCACCGCGGGACAGGCTGTATGATACGCAGTATTTT. The full variable domain, in which reference TRBV18 and TRBJ2-3 provide the parts outside the CDR3, is NAGVMQNPRHLVRRRGQEARLRCSPMKGHSHVYWYRQLPEEGLKFMVYLQKENIIDESGMPKERFSAEFPKEGPSILRIQQVVRGDSAAYFCASSPRDRLYDTQYFGPGTRLTVL.

J is TRBJ2-7 and V is TRBV2; TRBD1 matches 7 bases. Germline lookup yields CDR1 SNHLY and CDR2 FYNNEI. V was clipped by 8 bases and J by 0 bases; unmatched bases: 4. The CDR3 has 13 residues. The CDR3 sequence is CASGTELSYEQYF. The DNA for the CDR3 is TGTGCCAGCGGGACAGAGCTCTCCTACGAGCAGTACTTC.

This clonotype was observed at least ten times. The rearrangement links TRBV2 to TRBJ1-5, with 9 bases matching TRBD1. The CDR3 is 16 amino acids. Germline V gene data show CDR1 as SNHLY and CDR2 as FYNNEI. The V and J ends lost 6 bases and 5 bases, in that order; junction bases with no gene match: 11. DNA of the CDR3: TGTGCCAGCAGGGGAAGCCGGGACAGGGTTTATCAGCCCCAGCATTTT. It codes for CASRGSRDRVYQPQHF.

At least ten counts were recorded for this clonotype. The CDR3 loop reads CASKKREGPYEQFF. In DNA, the CDR3 is TGTGCCAGCAAGAAGCGGGAGGGCCCGTATGAGCAGTTCTTC. This rearrangement joins TRBV2 to TRBJ2-1; 10 nucleotides agree with TRBD2. The germline V gene encodes CDR1 SNHLY and CDR2 FYNNEI. Losses at the gene ends were 7 bases for V and 8 bases for J; bases not matched to a gene: 8. The CDR3 covers 14 residues.

There are many counts of this clonotype. The chain is built from TRBV7-9 and TRBJ1-4; maybe TRBD1 (5 bases). There are 14 residues in the CDR3. The V end lost 4 bases, the J end lost 4 bases, and 10 bases lay between the germline ends. Per germline, CDR1 SEHNR and CDR2 FQNEAQ (reference sequence). Here the CDR3 reads CASSSGRGNEKLFF. The CDR3 bases are TGTGCCAGCAGCTCCGGGAGGGGTAATGAAAAACTGTTTTTT. The full variable domain, completed using reference TRBV7-9 and TRBJ1-4, is DTGVSQNPRHKITKRGQNVTFRCDPISEHNRLYWYRQTLGQGPEFLTYFQNEAQLEKSRLLSDRFSAERPKGSFSTLEIQRTEQGDSAMYLCASSSGRGNEKLFFGSGTQLSVL.

Many counts were recorded for this clonotype. The chain is built from TRBV28 and TRBJ2-1; D gene unclear. CDR3 size: 12 residues. Germline V gives CDR1 MDHEN, CDR2 SYDVKM. V lost 4 bases, J lost 4 bases, and 5 bases lay in between. In DNA form, the CDR3 reads TGTGCCAGCAGTTATCTATACAATGAGCAGTTCTTC. Translated, it gives CASSYLYNEQFF.

At least ten counts were recorded for this clonotype. One junction end disagrees with the germline gene, perhaps due to a read error. This chain links TRBV5-1 with TRBJ2-1; D tentatively reads TRBD1 or TRBD2 (5 bases each). This CDR3 region has 14 residues. Germline V CDR1 and CDR2: SGHRS, YFSETQ. CDR3 in amino acids: CASSLVRGDNEQFF. The CDR3 DNA follows: TGCGCCAGCAGTTTGGTAAGGGGAGACAATGAGCAGTTCTTC.

The table lists this clonotype with many counts. The J gene is TRBJ2-3, the V gene TRBV7-2; TRBD2 is a possible D gene (6 bases). Germline V gene sequence: CDR1 SGHTA, CDR2 FQGNSA. The CDR3 has 15 amino acids. V was trimmed by 3 bases and J by 1 base, leaving 11 bases between them. The CDR3 DNA reads TGTGCCAGCAGCTTCCTAGCGTATGGCACAGATACGCAGTATTTT. It translates to CASSFLAYGTDTQYF.

This clonotype has ten or more counts. The chain links TRBV20-1 to TRBJ1-4; no clear D gene. Deletions cut 2 bases from V and 6 bases from J, with 13 bases between. The CDR3 contains 14 residues. Germline-derived CDR1 and CDR2 are DFQATT and SNEGSKA (reference sequence). The CDR3 here is CSARLEDGHEKLFF. CDR3 sequence (DNA): TGCAGTGCTAGACTGGAGGACGGACATGAAAAACTGTTTTTT.

This clonotype occurred many times. V gene TRBV7-2 combines with J gene TRBJ2-2, with a possible D match to TRBD1 (6 bases). Germline values: CDR1 SGHTA, CDR2 FQGNSA. This CDR3 spans 15 amino acids. The V end lost 4 bases, the J end lost 4 bases, and 13 bases lay between the germline ends. For the CDR3, the DNA is TGTGCCAGCAGCTCATATCCAGGGGTCACCGGGGAGCTGTTTTTT. It translates to CASSSYPGVTGELFF.

Concerning this clonotype itself: Since a far larger clone is one base different, this is likely a read error. The V gene is TRBV5-1, the J gene TRBJ2-3, with 9 bases that match TRBD1. The CDR3 is 14 amino acids. Per the germline V gene, CDR1 is SGHRS and CDR2 is YFSETQ. After removal of 7 bases from V and 1 base from J, the junction contained 4 bases not matched to a gene. Here the CDR3 DNA reads TGCGCCAGCGGTAGGACAGGGGGCACAGATACGCAGTATTTT. Encoded protein: CASGRTGGTDTQYF.

The genes are TRBV25-1 and TRBJ1-3, with D tentatively TRBD1 (5 bases). Germline assignment: CDR1 MGHDK and CDR2 SYGVNS. This CDR3 comprises 15 residues. Trimming took off 2 bases at V and 4 bases at J, with 12 bases between the two ends. CDR3 DNA sequence: TGTGCCAGCAGTGAACAAGGGACGGGAGGAAACACCATATATTTT. This gives the protein CASSEQGTGGNTIYF.

This clonotype appeared many times. The genes are TRBV20-1 and TRBJ1-1, with a weak D call TRBD1 (6 bases). V was clipped by 1 base and J by 8 bases, with 14 bases between them. This CDR3 region has 13 residues. Germline assignment: CDR1 DFQATT and CDR2 SNEGSKA (reference sequence). The CDR3 protein is CSARGFRGSEAFF. The DNA for the CDR3 is TGCAGTGCTAGAGGGTTCAGGGGAAGCGAAGCTTTCTTT.

This clonotype has at least ten counts. This chain joins TRBV9 and TRBJ1-5; D remains ambiguous. The V end was cut by 2 bases, the J end by 5 bases, with 17 bases between. The CDR3 extends over 16 amino acids. CDR1 is SGDLS and CDR2 is YYNGEE in the germline V gene. The CDR3 sequence is CASSVGPGPAHQPQHF. CDR3 nucleotide sequence: TGTGCCAGCAGCGTCGGCCCCGGACCGGCTCATCAGCCCCAGCATTTT.

Comment on this clonotype: Relative to the germline gene, one junction end is altered; a read error may explain this. The rearrangement uses TRBV5-4 and TRBJ2-4, with a tentative D call TRBD1 (8 bases). The CDR3 has 15 residues. Germline V gene lookup returns CDR1 SGHNT and CDR2 YYREEE (reference sequence). In nucleotides, the CDR3 is TGTGCCAGCAGCTCACAGGGGGGGAGGGAAAACATGCAGTACTTC. Protein sequence: CASSSQGGRENMQYF.